This paragraph reports one T cell receptor beta chain. This sample is drawn from a study of preoperative IRX-2 immunotherapy in early breast cancer. The assay was immunoSEQ multiplex PCR, and TCRdb's table has in-frame clones only and misses some. This table has about 33,000 clones, about nine tenths appearing once. Treatment reported: preoperative locoregional IRX-2 cytokine immunotherapy. This phase Ib study tested locoregional IRX-2 cytokine immunotherapy given before surgery. This receptor was taken from a human donor with breast cancer. Source: tumor tissue, taken after IRX-2 immunotherapy.

Written as DNA, the CDR3 is TGTGCCAGCAGTGCAAACAGGGGGCCTGGTGAAGCTTTCTTT. It is translated as CASSANRGPGEAFF. The chain employs TRBV6-8 and TRBJ1-1; 9 nucleotides match TRBD1. Germline assignment: CDR1 MNHGY and CDR2 SAAAGT. CDR3 length: 14 residues. Trimming removed 5 bases from V and 7 bases from J; junction bases left unmatched: 8.